This T cell receptor beta chain was recorded in a study of cytomegalovirus exposure and HLA in healthy donors (dated by TCRdb to about 2017). Turning to the overall study: In an earlier analysis of 550 to 750 of the donors, approximately 260 Gb of sequence data and 90 million to 130 million unique TCR beta sequences from 150 million to 200 million T cells were reported. Approximately 310 gigabases of sequencing data and around 87 million unique TCR sequences were included in an early release covering 500 to 750 HLA-typed donors. The genetic ancestry cluster associated with self-reported Caucasian donors included 81% of the approximately 430 genotyped donors. The study aimed to test whether signatures of past pathogen exposure could be identified by cataloging public T cell receptors. Using immunosequencing, the study profiled T cell repertoires from 666 subjects and related those repertoires to cytomegalovirus serostatus. Besides the first cohort of about 730 subjects, a separate validation cohort made up of 120 or so different subjects was used. The study combined high-throughput TCR immunosequencing, statistical association of individual TCRs with disease status, and machine learning to predict cytomegalovirus infection status. In a later analysis, previously published TCR beta repertoires from hundreds of donors were re-analyzed and high-resolution HLA genotyping was added so that TCR occurrence patterns could be studied. In the later analysis, no new phenotypic data were used to find candidate immune exposures; instead, reliance was placed on TCR beta sequences and their occurrence across donors. In an earlier analysis of over 550 of the donors, high-throughput TCR beta sequencing was used to judge whether each TCR beta V gene segment behaved as functional or pseudogenic. Donor age, sex, ethnicity and CMV serostatus were compiled together with the repertoire data. In a later genetic analysis, genome-wide SNP genotypes for about 55% of the 666 donors were used, and that subset was treated as a discovery cohort. All discovery cohort repertoires had been generated on a single sequencing platform. HLA typing included class I and class II loci at four-digit resolution. Typing coverage differed by locus: A, B, C, DRB1 and DQB1 were typed in about 620-630 donors, DQA1 in approximately 520, DPA1 in 600 to 610, and DPB1 in about 450. Several DR-DQ haplotypes were handled as single units for association and clustering because linkage in the cohort was strong. Across 300 to 400 genotyped donors of the cohort, an average of approximately 220,000 unique TCR beta nucleotide sequences per donor were sequenced, and approximately 17% of those sequences were non-productive. Points the paper makes about the study in general: Because HLA typing was missing for some donors at each locus, association tests included only the typed subset. The earlier analysis of 587 of the donors excluded 15 to 20 rarely observed V segments, including chromosome 9 orphons, because counts were too low. In a later genetic analysis, fewer N-insertions in productive TCRs were reported among donors in an Asian-associated ancestry cluster than the roughly 710-donor mean. The sequencing pipeline was judged likely to have produced a cluster of highly shared sequence variants as a technical artifact. Sequencing depth was assumed to be roughly uniform across donors in the presence/absence analyses, though that assumption may not hold. According to a later analysis, most CMV-associated TCR beta chains appeared to be HLA-restricted, and the HLA associations seemed to be driven largely by CMV exposure. The classifier was reported to diagnose cytomegalovirus status with high specificity and sensitivity in both the original cohort and the validation cohort. In vitro tests confirmed that a few of the cytomegalovirus-associated TCR beta chains recognize cytomegalovirus antigens. Most TCR sequences were seen in very few donors, while some public TCRs were found in many individuals. Because the 87-base-pair reads could not distinguish some IMGT-functional V segments, including TRBV6-2 and TRBV6-3, those segments were excluded. According to a later analysis, parvovirus B19, influenza, CMV and Epstein-Barr virus appeared linked to several top co-occurrence clusters. Linkage disequilibrium might explain the correlated functional status among segregating V segments, but an unknown experimental factor could not be ruled out. The authors suggested that the approach could potentially be generalized to other disease states and immunological phenotypes. Specific HLA alleles were associated with 16,951 TCR beta sequences at a false discovery rate of 0.05 in a later analysis. In a later analysis, the rate of TCR association differed among HLA loci, with DRB1 alleles having the most associated TCRs and HLA-C alleles having the fewest. Immune exposure information for the cohort was limited to CMV serostatus. A total of fewer than 200 TCR beta chains were listed by the study as associated with cytomegalovirus. An earlier analysis of some 560 of the donors showed that most TCR beta V segments appeared in productive rearrangements either about 87% or about 30% of the time, which broadly matched IMGT annotations. The cohort was sequenced for TCR beta chains only, and without alpha or paired-chain data the features that could be detected were limited. A further reported finding was that TCR beta sequences accurately predicted the HLA-A and HLA-B alleles for most subjects in the first cohort. V-gene and J-gene trimming of TCR beta chains was associated with a missense DCLRE1C variant in a later genetic analysis, and the association was replicated in an independent cohort. Compared with equally common non-associated chains, HLA-associated TCR beta chains in a later analysis were more clonally expanded and had lower generation probabilities. Strong co-occurrence of HLA alleles, especially DR and DQ, made assigning TCR associations to individual alleles difficult.

The cysteine opens and the phenylalanine closes a CDR3 of 16 amino acids. Only the CDR3 DNA is retained, 48 bases long and in frame from the first base. V is pruned by 4 bases and J by 0 bases, leaving 6 bases of the junction without a gene match. Reading the germline V gene gives CDR1 SGHRS and CDR2 YFSETQ. The library was prepared using the immunoSEQ multiplex PCR assay. A mixture of 60 forward primers for TCR Vbeta segments and 13 reverse primers for TCR Jbeta segments was used in the multiplex PCR. The CDR3 region of rearranged TCR beta genes was amplified from genomic DNA with a multiplex PCR assay. Amplified TCR beta libraries were sequenced as 87-base-pair reads on the Illumina HiSeq System. Under the source paper's analysis protocol: A later analysis counted around 72 million unique TCR beta chains across the 700 or so repertoires, and 10 million to 12 million of these chains were shared by at least two donors. To remove PCR and sequencing errors, raw reads were error-corrected and collapsed into unique sequences using a nearest-neighbor algorithm that merged closely related sequences. V, D and J gene segments were assigned by aligning CDR3 sequences to IMGT reference sequences. For a sequence to be retained, a match of at least six nucleotides was required to both a V gene segment and a J gene segment. Rearrangements were called productive when the CDR3 lacked stop codons and stayed in frame with V and J; all others were non-productive. Following IMGT convention, CDR3 was defined as the stretch from the second conserved V-encoded cysteine to the conserved J-encoded phenylalanine. In an earlier analysis of 550 to 650 of the donors, sequences lacking an unambiguous match to a single V gene segment were excluded. An earlier analysis of under 750 of the donors called V segments functional above 56.7% productive rearrangements and segregating when the between-donor standard deviation exceeded 5%. To diagnose cytomegalovirus status from the catalog of TCR beta chain sequences, a statistical classification framework was built. V and J gene assignment, in a later analysis, came from comparing TCR nucleotide sequences with IMGT/GENE-DB human TR gene sequences. Using the TCRdist pipeline, a later analysis assigned CDR3 sequences along with most-parsimonious VDJ recombination scenarios. In a later analysis, each TCR beta chain was defined by its CDR3 amino acid sequence together with its V-gene family, and reads without a unique V-gene family were excluded. To address suspected cross-contamination and a sequencing artifact, a later analysis removed 450 to 700 highly shared, low-generation-probability nucleotide sequences. For each public chain, a later analysis derived a clonal expansion index from normalized ranks of inferred template counts within each repertoire. In a later analysis, generation probabilities were computed using a VDJ recombination model fitted to out-of-frame rearrangements, and the results were checked against IGoR. In a later analysis, TCR-TCR, TCR-HLA and TCR-CMV co-occurrence was scored with hypergeometric tests, and a repertoire-size bias correction was applied to TCR pairs. A later analysis estimated false discovery rates by permuting HLA or CMV assignments 20 times. In a later analysis, co-occurring TCRs were grouped with DBSCAN, and TCRdist sequence similarity was added when clustering was performed within HLA-allele-positive subsets. Repertoires with fewer than 30,000 or more than 120,000 public chains, plus five repertoires with anomalous nucleotide sharing, were excluded from co-occurrence clustering. What TCRdb holds here is the immuneACCESS table cut down to in-frame rearrangements. Part of the clones is not present; checked against another copy, under half of the missing clones reflect an unresolved V gene, and the others are unexplained. Clone size and the V and J calls come from that table; the DNA yielded D and trimming. Across this sample there are about 150,000 clones, with just under 75% seen only once. 1.6% of the sample lies in the top ten.

Comment on this clone: Its recognized antigen is unknown. One base away there is no much larger clone; base qualities are not given.

The cohort comprised fewer than 700 healthy bone marrow donors. At the time of sampling, every cohort member was nominally healthy, though immune exposures that went unrecorded were likely present. The donor was CMV seronegative and belonged to the group of over 300 seronegative cohort members. Every donor gave a peripheral blood sample, and the peripheral blood mononuclear cells from that sample were used for TCR beta sequencing. Genomic DNA was extracted from the blood cell samples with the Qiagen DNeasy Blood Extraction Kit. The sequencing input was PBMCs. Rearrangement joined TRBV5-1 to TRBJ2-3, and 9 junctional nucleotides match TRBD1. This clonotype originated in a woman aged 18-35 years in good health and CMV-seronegative. The nucleotides are TGCGCCAGCAGCGTGGGACAGGGCTCTAGCACAGATACGCAGTATTTT. Translated, this gives CASSVGQGSSTDTQYF.